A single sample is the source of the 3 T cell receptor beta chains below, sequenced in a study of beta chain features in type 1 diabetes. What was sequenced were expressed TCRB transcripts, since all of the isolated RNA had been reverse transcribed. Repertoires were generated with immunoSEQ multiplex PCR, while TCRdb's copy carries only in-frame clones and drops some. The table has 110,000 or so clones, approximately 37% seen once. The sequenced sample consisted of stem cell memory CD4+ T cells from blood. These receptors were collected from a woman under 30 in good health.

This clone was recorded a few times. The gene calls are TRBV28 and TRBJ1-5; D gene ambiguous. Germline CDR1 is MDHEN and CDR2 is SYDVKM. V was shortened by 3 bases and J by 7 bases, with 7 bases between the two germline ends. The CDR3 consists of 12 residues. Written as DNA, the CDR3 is TGTGCCAGCAGTTTTGGGAGGCAGCCCCAGCATTTT. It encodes CASSFGRQPQHF.

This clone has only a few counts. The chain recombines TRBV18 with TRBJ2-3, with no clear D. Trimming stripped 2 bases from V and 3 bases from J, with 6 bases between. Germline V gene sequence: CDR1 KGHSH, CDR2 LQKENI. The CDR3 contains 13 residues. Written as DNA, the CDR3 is TGTGCCAGCTCACCAGTAGAAACAGATACGCAGTATTTT. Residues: CASSPVETDTQYF.

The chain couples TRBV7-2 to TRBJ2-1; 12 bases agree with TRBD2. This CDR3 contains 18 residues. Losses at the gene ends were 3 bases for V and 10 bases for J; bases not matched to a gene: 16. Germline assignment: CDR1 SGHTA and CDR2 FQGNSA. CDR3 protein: CASSFRMASGRAWEEQFF. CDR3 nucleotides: TGTGCCAGCAGCTTTCGGATGGCTAGCGGGAGGGCCTGGGAAGAGCAGTTCTTC. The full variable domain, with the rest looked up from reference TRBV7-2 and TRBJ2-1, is GAGVSQSPSNKVTEKGKDVELRCDPISGHTALYWYRQSLGQGLEFLIYFQGNSAPDKSGLPSDRFSAERTGGSVSTLTIQRTQQEDSAVYLCASSFRMASGRAWEEQFFGPGTRLTVL.